This record concerns one T cell receptor beta chain sequence. Its target is unknown. Within the sample, other DNA sequences also encode this same CDR3. The data are from a study of radiotherapy plus CTLA-4 blockade in lung cancer. Study background: Among enrolled patients, less than 20% responded and around 30% achieved disease control.

CTLA-4 blockade with ipilimumab, together with focal radiation, was given to patients with chemo-refractory metastatic non-small-cell lung cancer. The germline V and J ends were trimmed by 8 bases and 10 bases, with 27 bases remaining between them. The CDR3 is 17 residues long. From germline, CDR1 is SNHLY and CDR2 FYNNEI. Notes on the study in general: After radiotherapy and ipilimumab, tumor-derived clones expanded in peripheral blood.

Method: immunoSEQ multiplex PCR; TCRdb's copy keeps in-frame clones and lacks some. Among 80,000 or so clones, less than 85% were seen once, and the ten largest hold around 0.72%. Specimen: peripheral blood, collected from a patient treated with radiotherapy plus ipilimumab. This clonotype was sampled from a human donor with non-small cell lung cancer who had stable disease on radiotherapy plus ipilimumab. The genes are TRBV2 and TRBJ1-6; maybe TRBD1 (5 bases). The CDR3 loop reads CASRGGEGGPTRSPLHF. DNA of the CDR3: TGTGCCAGCCGGGGGGGGGAGGGAGGCCCCACACGGTCACCCCTCCACTTT.